Shown below are 8 T cell receptor beta chains from a single sample sequenced in a study of cytomegalovirus exposure and HLA in healthy donors. Primers for the PCR totalled 60 Vbeta and 13 Jbeta. Clones were read by immunoSEQ multiplex PCR, and TCRdb kept only the in-frame ones, dropping some. The repertoire includes over 150,000 clones, approximately 78% of them detected once, and approximately 7% sits in the top ten. Material: PBMCs. These receptors were obtained from a woman aged 25 to 45 in good health and CMV-seropositive.

This rearrangement joins TRBV6-4 to TRBJ2-1; possibly TRBD1 for D (5 bases). This CDR3 contains 14 residues. The V gene's germline CDR1 is MRHNA and CDR2 SNTAGT. Trimming stripped 6 bases from V and 4 bases from J, with 13 bases between. The CDR3 DNA reads as TGTGCCAGCAGAAGACAGTCGAATTACAATGAGCAGTTCTTC. It codes for CASRRQSNYNEQFF.

This chain joins TRBV6-5 and TRBJ1-2; 8 bases match TRBD1. J lost 8 bases, V lost 10 bases, and 9 bases had no gene match. In germline, CDR1 is MNHEY, CDR2 SVGAGI. This CDR3 has 12 amino acids. The CDR3 DNA follows: TGTGCCACCCTGAGGACAGGGCAGGGCTACACCTTC. Translating gives CATLRTGQGYTF.

The V gene is TRBV6-5, the J gene TRBJ2-5; 7 positions match TRBD1. This CDR3 has 13 residues. Germline V lookup: CDR1 MNHEY, CDR2 SVGAGI. V trimming: 5 bases; J trimming: 3 bases; junction bases outside the gene matches: 3. The CDR3 protein is CASSPTGKETQYF. The CDR3 nucleotides read TGTGCCAGCAGTCCGACAGGGAAAGAGACCCAGTACTTC.

V gene TRBV18 combines with J gene TRBJ1-2; D perhaps matches TRBD1 (6 bases). V lost 5 bases, J lost 6 bases, and 10 bases lay in between. CDR3 length: 12 amino acids. The germline V gene encodes CDR1 KGHSH and CDR2 LQKENI. CDR3 protein: CASSYREDGYTF. CDR3 DNA: TGTGCCAGCTCATACAGGGAAGATGGCTACACCTTC.

Only a few counts were recorded for this clone. The chain combines TRBV2 with TRBJ1-3; no clear D. There are 13 residues in the CDR3. Germline-derived CDR1 and CDR2 are SNHLY and FYNNEI. V dropped 7 bases and J dropped 0 bases, with 7 bases sitting between them. CDR3 region: CASMLDSGNTIYF. In DNA, the CDR3 is TGTGCCAGCATGCTAGACTCTGGAAACACCATATATTTT.

The CDR3 loop is CAWSRQGASSGGYTF. In nucleotides, the CDR3 is TGTGCCTGGAGCCGACAGGGGGCTTCGTCAGGAGGCTACACCTTC. The gene calls are TRBV30 and TRBJ1-2; 10 bases line up with TRBD1. CDR3 length equals 15 residues. The V gene end was trimmed by 3 bases and the J gene end by 8 bases; junction bases not matched to a gene: 12. Germline lookup yields CDR1 GTSNPN and CDR2 SVGIG (reference sequence).

This chain links TRBV13 with TRBJ1-1; D might be TRBD1 (6 bases). The CDR3 sequence is 13 residues long. Germline V gene lookup returns CDR1 PRHDT and CDR2 FYEKMQ (reference sequence). Trimming stripped 3 bases from V and 4 bases from J, with 9 bases between. The CDR3, as DNA: TGTGCCAGCAGCTTTACAGGGCGCACTGAAGCTTTCTTT. Translated, it gives CASSFTGRTEAFF.

This rearrangement joins TRBV7-8 to TRBJ1-2, with D tentatively TRBD1 (6 bases). There are 15 residues in the CDR3. CDR1 is SGHVS and CDR2 is FQNEAQ in the germline V gene. The V and J ends lost 5 bases and 1 base respectively, with 14 bases between them. In nucleotides, the CDR3 is TGTGCCAGCAGCCGGGGACACCCCGATAACTATGGCTACACCTTC. Its protein product is CASSRGHPDNYGYTF.